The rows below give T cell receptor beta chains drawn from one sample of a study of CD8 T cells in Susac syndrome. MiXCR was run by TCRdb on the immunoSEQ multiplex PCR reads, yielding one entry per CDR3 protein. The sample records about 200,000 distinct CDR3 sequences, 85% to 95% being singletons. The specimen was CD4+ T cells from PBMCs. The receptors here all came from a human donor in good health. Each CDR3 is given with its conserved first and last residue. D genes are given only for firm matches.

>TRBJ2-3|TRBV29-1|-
TGCAGCGTTGAAGATCAGGGGGAGGGTACGCAGTATTTT
CSVEDQGEGTQYF
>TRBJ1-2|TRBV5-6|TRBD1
TGTGCCAGCAGCCCGGGACAGCTTAACTATGGCTACACCTTC
CASSPGQLNYGYTF
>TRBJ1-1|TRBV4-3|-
TGCGCCAGCAGCCAAGGTCGTTCTGAAGCTTTCTTT
CASSQGRSEAFF
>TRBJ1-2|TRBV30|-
TGTGCCTGGAGCTTAGTTCCTGGCTACACCTTC
CAWSLVPGYTF
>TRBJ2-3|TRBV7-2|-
TGTGCCAGCAGCCCCCGGGCTAGCGGCACAGATACGCAGTATTTT
CASSPRASGTDTQYF
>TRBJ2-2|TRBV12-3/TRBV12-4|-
TGTGCCAGCAGTTTTGGGGGGACCGGGGAGCTGTTTTTT
CASSFGGTGELFF
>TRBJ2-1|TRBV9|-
TGTGCCAGCAGCGTCGTTAGCTCCTACAATGAGCAGTTCTTC
CASSVVSSYNEQFF
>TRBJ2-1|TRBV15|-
TGTGCCACCGGGTGGCAGGGGACAAATGAGCAGTTCTTC
CATGWQGTNEQFF
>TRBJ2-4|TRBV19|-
TGTGCCAGTAGTATCAGGCAGTCTAAGTACTTC
CASSIRQSKYF
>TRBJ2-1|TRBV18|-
TGTGCCAGCTCACCCGACTCGAGAAATGAGCAGTTCTTC
CASSPDSRNEQFF
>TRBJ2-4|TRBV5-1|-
TGCGCCAGCAGCTTGGAGCCAGGGGGACTAAACATTCAGTACTTC
CASSLEPGGLNIQYF
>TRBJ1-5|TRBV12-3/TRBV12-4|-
TGTGCCAGCAGTTCACTTGACACGGACAATCAGCCCCAGCATTTT
CASSSLDTDNQPQHF
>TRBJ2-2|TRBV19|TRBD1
TGTGCCAGTAGTAGACTCGGACAGGCTCCGAACACCGGGGAGCTGTTTTTT
CASSRLGQAPNTGELFF